This note documents a single T cell receptor (beta chain) sequence. The data originate from a study of blood T cell repertoires in COVID-19. Study at large: Donors in the United States, Italy and Spain gave samples during acute or convalescent COVID-19.

Per the original methods: The assay estimated nucleated cells by amplifying reference gene primers. Measured with immunoSEQ multiplex PCR; TCRdb has only the in-frame clones, and not every one. The DNA was the basis for D and trimming; V, J and clone size are from that table. The sample shows about 130,000 clones, roughly 90% of them seen only once. The CDR3 covers 17 residues. The V segment lost 3 bases and the J segment 4 bases; nucleotides outside the gene matches: 11. Germline V gives CDR1 MDHEN, CDR2 SYDVKM. The chain carries TRBV28 and TRBJ1-5, with 8 bases lining up with TRBD1. The TCR sequence derives from a man aged 50-59 years with active or convalescent COVID-19. Material for sequencing was peripheral blood. CDR3 region: CASSFRGRGQRNQPQHF. The CDR3 DNA sequence: TGTGCCAGCAGTTTCCGTGGCAGGGGGCAACGTAATCAGCCCCAGCATTTT.